Presented here are 32 T cell receptor beta chains from one specimen sequenced in a study of Graves' ophthalmopathy and Graves' hyperthyroidism. Researchers took RNA transcripts and amplified TCR beta CDR3 regions from them. An initial RT-PCR round employing HTBI primers preceded a second-round multiplex PCR. TCRdb called the multiplex PCR reads again in MiXCR, with one record for every CDR3 protein. Among about 220,000 distinct CDR3 sequences listed, 20% to 25% were seen once. The sample consisted of peripheral blood. The receptors here all came from a woman aged 50 to 60 with Graves' ophthalmopathy.

V usage is TRBV6-2 or TRBV6-3 and J usage is TRBJ2-7; 10 nucleotides line up with TRBD2. The J segment lost 5 bases and the V segment lost 5 bases, leaving 6 bases of the junction unmatched. The CDR3 spans 14 residues. The V gene's germline CDR1 is MNHEY and CDR2 SVGEGT. The CDR3 DNA sequence: TGTGCCAGCAGTCGCGGGACTAGCGCCCACGAGCAGTACTTC. This gives the protein CASSRGTSAHEQYF.

This clonotype was recorded many times. The rearrangement joins TRBV19 to TRBJ2-5, with D perhaps matching TRBD2 (7 bases). Germline CDR1 LNHDA, CDR2 SQIVND (reference sequence). The V gene lost 6 bases and the J gene lost 5 bases, with 16 bases spanning the gap. CDR3 length equals 14 residues. The chain's CDR3 is CASSLGGAAETQYF. CDR3 coding DNA: TGTGCCAGTAGCCTAGGGGGGGCAGCGGAGACCCAGTACTTC. Together with reference TRBV19 and TRBJ2-5, the CDR3 gives the full variable domain: DGGITQSPKYLFRKEGQNVTLSCEQNLNHDAMYWYRQDPGQGLRLIYYSQIVNDFQKGDIAEGYSVSREKKESFPLTVTSAQKNPTAFYLCASSLGGAAETQYFGPGTRLLVL.

V is TRBV29-1 and J is TRBJ2-3; D is unresolved. The CDR3 runs to 12 residues. Germline values: CDR1 SQVTM, CDR2 ANQGSEA. With 3 bases removed from V and 0 bases from J, the gap between germline ends came to 4 bases. The CDR3 sequence: CSVESSTDTQYF. The CDR3 DNA follows: TGCAGCGTTGAGTCTAGCACAGATACGCAGTATTTT.

Ten or more counts support this clonotype. It may be a read error: a sequence one base away is much more abundant. The chain recombines TRBV5-1 with TRBJ1-1; the D is unclear. CDR3 length: 14 amino acids. CDR1 and CDR2 from the germline V gene are SGHRS and YFSETQ. With 10 bases removed from V and 2 bases from J, the gap between germline ends came to 18 bases. The CDR3 region is CAGKSADGNTEAFF. CDR3 nucleotides: TGCGCCGGCAAATCCGCGGACGGAAACACTGAAGCTTTCTTT.

V usage is TRBV14 and J usage is TRBJ2-7; D is perhaps TRBD2 (5 bases). The V gene's germline CDR1 is SGHDN and CDR2 FVKESK. The V end was cut by 4 bases, the J end by 0 bases, with 19 bases between. The CDR3 consists of 17 residues. The CDR3 sequence: CASSPTMDRRSSYEQYF. In DNA, the CDR3 is TGTGCCAGCAGCCCAACCATGGACCGGAGGAGCTCCTACGAGCAGTACTTC.

This clonotype occurred a few times. This rearrangement joins TRBV19 to TRBJ2-1, with 11 bases matching TRBD2. The germline gives CDR1 LNHDA, CDR2 SQIVND (reference sequence). V gave up 6 bases and J gave up 8 bases; unmatched junction bases: 9. The CDR3 has 15 amino acids. CDR3 nucleotide sequence: TGTGCCAGTAGCTTACTAGCGGGGGACGGCGATGAGCAGTTCTTC. This sequence encodes CASSLLAGDGDEQFF.

This chain links TRBV6-1 with TRBJ1-1, with 10 bases aligning to TRBD1. J lost 0 bases, V lost 5 bases, and 6 bases had no gene match. Germline CDR1 reads MNHNS; CDR2 reads SASEGT. The CDR3 extends over 16 amino acids. The CDR3 DNA follows: TGTGCCAGCAGTAGCCGGGACAGGGGTATGAACACTGAAGCTTTCTTT. Translating it yields CASSSRDRGMNTEAFF.

This clonotype was recorded a few times. The CDR3 sequence is CASSLKSGYTF. The CDR3 DNA follows: TGTGCCAGCAGCTTAAAGTCTGGCTACACCTTC. This chain connects TRBV13 to TRBJ1-2; D gene unclear. Germline V lookup: CDR1 PRHDT, CDR2 FYEKMQ (reference sequence). Trimming pared 2 bases from V and 7 bases from J, leaving 5 bases between. The CDR3 has 11 amino acids.

In its sample, this clonotype was seen many times. The V call is TRBV6-2 or TRBV6-3, the J call TRBJ2-5; TRBD1 aligns across 9 bases. Germline assignment: CDR1 MNHEY and CDR2 SVGEGT. The CDR3 totals 19 residues. V trimming: 8 bases; J trimming: 0 bases; junction bases outside the gene matches: 19. DNA for the CDR3: TGTGCCAGCCACCACCAACGGGACAGGGTCCCGGTTTACCAAGAGACCCAGTACTTC. The encoded protein is CASHHQRDRVPVYQETQYF.

This clonotype was counted at least ten times. The chain links TRBV6-5 to TRBJ2-4; 8 nucleotides match TRBD1. The CDR3 is made up of 17 amino acids. V lost 0 bases, J lost 3 bases, and 7 bases stayed unmatched. From germline, CDR1 is MNHEY and CDR2 SVGAGI. CDR3 nucleotides: TGTGCCAGCAGTTACTCTGACAGGGGTTCGGACAAAAACATTCAGTACTTC. Protein product: CASSYSDRGSDKNIQYF.

This clonotype was detected many times. The rearrangement links TRBV12-3 or TRBV12-4 to TRBJ2-4; 9 nucleotides line up with TRBD1. The CDR3 totals 18 residues. V dropped 8 bases and J dropped 1; count of bases not matched to a gene: 15. CDR3: CASSSRDRVGGAKNIQYF. The CDR3 DNA reads as TGTGCCAGCTCGTCCCGGGACAGGGTCGGGGGGGCCAAAAACATTCAGTACTTC.

The table lists this clonotype with many counts. V is TRBV20-1 and J is TRBJ2-7; tentatively, D is TRBD1 (6 bases). CDR3 length: 12 amino acids. Trimming removed 6 bases at V and 2 bases at J, with 11 bases between. In germline, CDR1 is DFQATT, CDR2 SNEGSKA (reference sequence). CDR3 in amino acids: CSARDKAYEQYF. The DNA of the CDR3 is TGCAGTGCAAGGGACAAGGCCTACGAGCAGTACTTC.

Remarks on this clonotype: A much bigger clone sits one base away, suggesting this may be a read error. V and J are TRBV5-1 and TRBJ2-7; 7 bases match TRBD2. There are 16 residues in the CDR3. The germline CDR1 and CDR2 sequences are SGHRS and YFSETQ. In DNA, the CDR3 is TGCGCCACCAGCTCGGCCCTCCGGGAGGCTTCCTACGAGCAGTACTTC. It translates to CATSSALREASYEQYF.

This clonotype was detected ten times or more. The chain carries TRBV20-1 and TRBJ2-7, with a weak D call TRBD2 (5 bases). CDR1 is DFQATT and CDR2 is SNEGSKA in the germline V gene (reference sequence). Between the trimmed V and J ends, which lost 0 bases and 6 bases, there was a span of 18 bases. This CDR3 is 15 amino acids long. In DNA form, the CDR3 reads TGCAGTGCTAGAGATTCCCGGACTCCGGCCGGCGAGCAGTACTTC. It is translated as CSARDSRTPAGEQYF.

This clonotype was seen repeatedly, ten times or more. This chain uses TRBV5-1 with TRBJ2-7, with 10 bases fitting TRBD2. CDR3 size: 17 residues. V lost 1 base to trimming and J lost 6 bases; unmatched junction nucleotides: 13. Looked up from germline, CDR1 is SGHRS and CDR2 is YFSETQ. The CDR3 is CASSLYSGRNTGREQYF. For the CDR3, the DNA is TGCGCCAGCAGCTTGTATAGCGGGAGGAACACTGGACGCGAGCAGTACTTC.

In the case of this clonotype: A much larger clone lies one base from this, so it may be a read error. The rearrangement links TRBV15 to TRBJ1-5; D call uncertain. The V gene's germline CDR1 is LNHNV and CDR2 YYDKDF (reference sequence). CDR3 length equals 13 residues. Trimming took off 0 bases at V and 6 bases at J, with 6 bases between the two ends. In DNA form, the CDR3 reads TGTGCCACCAGCAGAGAAGCGGTTCAGCCCCAGCATTTT. Protein product: CATSREAVQPQHF.

The rearrangement links TRBV7-3 to TRBJ2-7; D may be TRBD1 (6 bases). The CDR3 covers 13 residues. Between the trimmed V and J ends, which lost 5 bases and 6 bases, there was a span of 14 bases. Germline V gene lookup returns CDR1 SGHTA and CDR2 FQGTGA. CDR3 sequence reads: CASSRGQIGEQYF. The CDR3, as DNA: TGTGCCAGCAGCCGTGGACAGATCGGCGAGCAGTACTTC.

This clonotype showed up many times. The V call is TRBV9, the J call TRBJ1-6; D unclear. Per the germline V gene, CDR1 is SGDLS and CDR2 is YYNGEE. The V and J ends lost 0 bases and 1 base respectively, with 11 bases between them. This CDR3 spans 17 amino acids. CDR3 coding DNA: TGTGCCAGCAGCGTAGACCAGAGTGGATCCTATAATTCACCCCTCCACTTT. Its protein is CASSVDQSGSYNSPLHF.

This clonotype was seen at least ten times. The V gene is TRBV5-1, the J gene TRBJ1-1; TRBD1 aligns across 7 bases. Trimming cost V 2 bases and J 5 bases; bases outside gene matches: 6. This CDR3 is built from 14 residues. The germline V gene encodes CDR1 SGHRS and CDR2 YFSETQ. CDR3 sequence (DNA): TGCGCCAGCAGCTTCGGGACAGAGCCTACTGAAGCTTTCTTT. This sequence encodes CASSFGTEPTEAFF.

This clonotype has ten or more counts. This chain joins TRBV6-5 and TRBJ2-7, with 8 bases aligning to TRBD1. The ends lost 4 bases at V and 3 bases at J; junction bases unmatched: 8. Germline assignment: CDR1 MNHEY and CDR2 SVGAGI. This CDR3 comprises 15 residues. The CDR3 bases are TGTGCCAGCAGTTTAGGACAGGGAGGTTTCTACGAGCAGTACTTC. Its protein product is CASSLGQGGFYEQYF.

This clonotype was counted ten times or more. The chain uses TRBV12-3 or TRBV12-4 and TRBJ1-2; no definite D call. V lost 6 bases, J lost 1 base, and 6 bases lay in between. The CDR3 runs to 12 residues. CDR3 sequence: CASSQVNYGYTF. CDR3 coding DNA: TGTGCCAGCAGCCAGGTTAACTATGGCTACACCTTC.

Many counts were recorded for this clonotype. J is TRBJ1-5 and V is TRBV20-1; possibly TRBD1 for D (5 bases). This CDR3 contains 15 residues. V dropped 3 bases and J dropped 4 bases, with 16 bases sitting between them. Germline CDR1 and CDR2: DFQATT and SNEGSKA (reference sequence). The CDR3 DNA reads TGCAGTGCTAGGGTCCTTTCGGGGGTGAATCAGCCCCAGCATTTT. Protein sequence: CSARVLSGVNQPQHF.

This clonotype was counted a few times. This chain uses TRBV5-1 with TRBJ2-1; no firm D call. CDR3 length: 13 amino acids. Trimming pared 0 bases from V and 6 bases from J, leaving 7 bases between. Germline V gene sequence: CDR1 SGHRS, CDR2 YFSETQ. CDR3 DNA: TGCGCCAGCAGCTTGGTGGGCTTCAATGAGCAGTTCTTC. Protein product: CASSLVGFNEQFF.

V usage is TRBV7-2 and J usage is TRBJ1-1, with TRBD1 as a possible D gene (5 bases). V lost 6 bases and J lost 4, with 15 bases in between. The CDR3 length is 14 residues. Germline V gene lookup returns CDR1 SGHTA and CDR2 FQGNSA. CDR3: CASSADSTFTEAFF. The CDR3 nucleotides are TGTGCCAGCAGTGCAGACAGTACGTTCACTGAAGCTTTCTTT.

Many counts were recorded for this clonotype. The chain joins TRBV27 to TRBJ1-5, with TRBD1 matching over 7 bases. Germline CDR1 MNHEY, CDR2 SMNVEV (reference sequence). This CDR3 is built from 16 residues. The junction had 8 bases not matched to a gene; V was cut back by 5 bases and J by 1 base. CDR3: CASSGQTGISNQPQHF. CDR3 in DNA: TGTGCCAGCAGTGGTCAGACAGGGATCAGCAATCAGCCCCAGCATTTT.

This clonotype was counted ten times or more. The chain has TRBV6-1 and TRBJ2-7; the match to TRBD1 covers 7 bases. The CDR3 has 14 amino acids. Germline assignment: CDR1 MNHNS and CDR2 SASEGT. Trimming at V came to 5 bases and at J to 4 bases, leaving 8 bases not matched to a gene. CDR3 nucleotide sequence: TGTGCCAGCAGTCGGCAGGGGGTTATATACGAGCAGTACTTC. As protein: CASSRQGVIYEQYF.

This clonotype was seen ten or more times. V and J are TRBV2 and TRBJ2-6; D is uncertain. The CDR3 spans 16 residues. Trimming left V 4 bases short and J 0 bases short, with 10 bases between. Germline CDR1 and CDR2: SNHLY and FYNNEI. This chain's CDR3 is CASSAVRNSGANVLTF. In nucleotides, the CDR3 is TGTGCCAGCAGTGCTGTCAGAAACTCTGGGGCCAACGTCCTGACTTTC.

This clonotype was seen at least ten times. The J gene is TRBJ1-2, the V gene TRBV3-1, with 9 bases fitting TRBD1. Germline lookup yields CDR1 LGHDT and CDR2 YNNKEL (reference sequence). The CDR3 has 13 amino acids. The V segment lost 3 bases and the J segment 4 bases; nucleotides outside the gene matches: 0. Here the CDR3 DNA reads TGTGCCAGCAGCCAGGGACAGGGCTATGGCTACACCTTC. As protein: CASSQGQGYGYTF.

This clonotype occurred a few times. This chain joins TRBV9 and TRBJ1-5; D unresolved. The CDR3 has 14 residues. Germline values: CDR1 SGDLS, CDR2 YYNGEE. Trimming left V 0 bases short and J 6 bases short, with 10 bases between. Here the CDR3 reads CASSVGFEGQPQHF. The DNA of the CDR3 is TGTGCCAGCAGCGTAGGATTTGAAGGTCAGCCCCAGCATTTT.

This clonotype came up many times. The chain links TRBV7-2 to TRBJ2-4, with TRBD2 matching 7 bases. This CDR3 spans 17 amino acids. V gave up 1 base and J gave up 1 base; unmatched junction bases: 7. The germline gives CDR1 SGHTA, CDR2 FQGNSA. CDR3 coding DNA: TGTGCCAGCAGCTTAGTAGGCGGGAGAGGTGCCAAAAACATTCAGTACTTC. Its translation: CASSLVGGRGAKNIQYF.

In its sample, this clonotype was seen many times. The rearrangement links TRBV6-1 to TRBJ1-2; 7 nucleotides line up with TRBD1. Germline V gene data show CDR1 as MNHNS and CDR2 as SASEGT. J lost 5 bases, V lost 4 bases, and 13 bases had no gene match. CDR3 length equals 16 residues. CDR3 sequence reads: CASSARDRTTQYGYTF. For the CDR3, the DNA is TGTGCCAGCAGTGCCCGGGACAGAACAACTCAATATGGCTACACCTTC.

This clonotype was detected ten times or more. V gene TRBV7-2 combines with J gene TRBJ2-7; 9 bases line up with TRBD2. Germline V lookup: CDR1 SGHTA, CDR2 FQGNSA. With V trimmed by 5 bases and J by 6 bases, 5 bases remained unmatched. The CDR3 consists of 13 residues. DNA of the CDR3: TGTGCCAGCAGCGACGCGGGAGGGCGCGAGCAGTACTTC. Translated, it gives CASSDAGGREQYF.